This TCR beta chain appears in the sequencing data of a study of spatial heterogeneity in lung cancer (dated by TCRdb to about 2019). Regarding the research as a whole: More beta-chain than alpha-chain transcripts were consistently detected, likely reflecting higher beta-chain transcript abundance. In tumor regions, TCR transcript counts showed a strong correlation with a T cell transcriptional module score derived from matched bulk RNA-seq. In the raw uncorrected reads, each unique combination of TCR and UMI appeared more than ten times on average. In non-small cell lung cancer, the study quantitatively compared TCR alpha and beta repertoires across several tumor regions, matched nontumor lung, and blood. Nonsynonymous mutation counts, determined by whole-exome sequencing of tumor tissue, were related to TCR repertoire features. Both alpha and beta chains were TCR-sequenced in samples taken at surgery, namely 220 tumor regions, 63 to 70 matched nontumor lung samples and a few dozen PBMC samples. Points the paper makes about the study in general: TCR-seq coverage of tumor T cells was estimated at only approximately 7% for alpha chains and approximately 13% for beta chains. The number of expanded intratumoral alpha and beta TCRs correlated with the tumor nonsynonymous mutation count. Counts of ubiquitous and regional expanded TCRs correlated with counts of ubiquitous and regional nonsynonymous mutations, respectively. Confirming at a functional level the hypothesis that regional TCRs recognize regional mutations was considered to require additional single-cell paired TCR alpha and beta sequencing.

Receptor amplification or capture employed 5' RACE. TCRdb names NextSeq 500 as the instrument used. In the TCR library protocol, a unique molecular identifier was attached to each TCR cDNA molecule so that PCR and sequencing errors could be corrected. The authors' pipeline ran thus. TCR identification, UMI-based error correction and CDR3 extraction were all carried out with Decombinator tools. Expanded TCRs were defined as those above a frequency of 2 per 1,000, corresponding to the top 1% of the tumor frequency distribution. Expanded tumor TCRs statistically deemed absent (corrected P<0.05) from at least one tumor region were classed as regional, and all other expanded tumor TCRs were classed as ubiquitous. Renyi diversity was calculated using the R vegan package after each repertoire was subsampled 100 times to 5,000 TCRs. To build CDR3 similarity networks, amino acid triplet string-kernel similarity was used, and CDR3s were connected when their pairwise similarity was above 0.82. TCRdb redid the processing of the public reads, applying fastp at Q25 and MiXCR, and retained in-frame beta chains. CDR3 protein sequences are deduplicated, and each keeps its most common genes and DNA. V and J calls and clone size were set by TCRdb, not the authors. The sample table holds about 100,000 distinct CDR3 sequences, of which approximately 4.7% were seen once. Of the sample, 21% falls within the top ten clones.

Sequences MDHEN (CDR1) and SYDVKM (CDR2) are obtained from the germline V gene. From its cysteine to its phenylalanine, the CDR3 spans 13 amino acids. Left in the record is the CDR3 DNA by itself, 39 bases read in frame from the first base. The V end loses 6 bases and the J end loses 2 bases, and a stretch of 10 bases separates them. This clonotype was seen at least ten times. There is no known antigen for this receptor. No much larger clonotype is one base removed from it; base qualities were not supplied. The intended sense of this specimen's time point label: sample taken at primary tumor resection. The donors were 65 to 85 patients from the lung TRACERx cohort who had early-stage, untreated non-small cell lung cancer. Without any cell sorting, TCR sequencing was performed on whole RNA extracted either from tumor and nontumor lung tissue or from cryopreserved PBMC samples. Only patients with enough RNA available from two or more tumor regions were chosen for TCR sequencing. A lung pathologist reviewed the tumor and adjacent nontumor lung specimens before the specimens were selected.

Sequenced here: lung tumor tissue, sampled at surgery. The receptor's source is a male donor with early-stage non-small cell lung cancer. In this chain, TRBV28 is recombined with TRBJ2-5, with no reliable assignment of the D segment. CDR3 protein: CASSRRIQETQYF. The DNA sequence is given as TGTGCCAGCAGCCGCAGAATTCAAGAGACCCAGTACTTC. The CDR3, completed at both ends by the reference TRBV28 and TRBJ2-5 genes, gives the full variable domain DVKVTQSSRYLVKRTGEKVFLECVQDMDHENMFWYRQDPGLGLRLIYFSYDVKMKEKGDIPEGYSVSREKKERFSLILESASTNQTSMYLCASSRRIQETQYFGPGTRLLVL.